The clone carrying this TCR beta chain was seen only once. The antigen remains unidentified. The V gene end was trimmed by 1 base and the J gene end by 5 bases; junction bases not matched to a gene: 8. The CDR3 runs to 16 residues. The germline V gene has CDR1 SGHAT and CDR2 FQNNGV. This entry comes from a study of shared clonotypes between healthy human individuals. Positively selected for CCR7, the CD45RO-negative cells used as naive CD8 cells excluded terminally differentiated effector memory CD45RA+ cells. Study-level findings and limits: Incomplete sequencing of sorted subsets was indicated by rarefaction despite large depth.

TCRdb keeps only in-frame clones here, not all; method: immunoSEQ multiplex PCR. This table holds about 2.1 million clones, more than 85% found once. The genes are TRBV11-2 and TRBJ2-7, with 10 bases matching TRBD1. The TCR sequence derives from a man aged 18 to 29 in good health. Some clones in this sample may be carry-over from other donors' samples. Sequencing was done on a sample of naive CD8+ T cells from PBMCs. Here the CDR3 DNA reads TGTGCCAGCAGCTTAGGCCGGGACAGGGGTTGGGACGAGCAGTACTTC. It translates to CASSLGRDRGWDEQYF.